The rows below give T cell receptor beta chains drawn from one sample of a study of lymphopenia after photon versus proton radiotherapy. Profiling relied on immunoSEQ multiplex PCR, and the TCRdb table lists in-frame clones only, not all of them. In the table there are more than 70,000 clones, around 83% of which are singletons. The sample consisted of peripheral blood, taken from a patient treated with proton-based radiotherapy. Every receptor here comes from a man aged 55 to 70 with pancreatic cancer. The CDR3 runs from the conserved cysteine through the conserved F or W. The D gene is left open where the match is weak. Expanded clones are given a class, and other clones once, few, many or no size at all.

TRBV19	TRBJ2-7	once	TRBD1	CASSIRDSASYEQYF	TGTGCCAGTAGTATACGGGACAGCGCCTCCTACGAGCAGTACTTC
TRBV5-1	TRBJ2-7	.	.	CASSKILSTYEQYF	TGCGCCAGCAGCAAGATTCTATCGACCTACGAGCAGTACTTC
TRBV7-9	TRBJ1-2	.	.	CASSLSGGMGGYTF	TGTGCCAGCAGCTTAAGCGGGGGCATGGGTGGCTACACCTTC
TRBV5-6	TRBJ1-4	.	.	CASSFMDWGWGATNEKLFF	TGTGCCAGCAGCTTCATGGACTGGGGTTGGGGTGCAACTAATGAAAAACTGTTTTTT
TRBV9	TRBJ2-1	.	TRBD2	CASSVDSGGYNEQFF	TGTGCCAGCAGCGTAGATAGCGGGGGATACAATGAGCAGTTCTTC
TRBV4-1	TRBJ2-1	medium-sized	TRBD2	CASSKETGLAGIEQFF	TGCGCCAGCAGCAAAGAAACGGGACTAGCGGGAATTGAGCAGTTCTTC
TRBV14	TRBJ2-7	.	.	CASSQDLLSYEQYF	TGTGCCAGCAGCCAAGATTTACTGTCCTACGAGCAGTACTTC
TRBV30	TRBJ2-1	.	.	CAWRDTNSYNEQFF	TGTGCCTGGAGGGACACCAACTCCTACAATGAGCAGTTCTTC
TRBV5-4	TRBJ2-5	.	TRBD1	CASSLEQGAETQYF	TGTGCCAGCAGCTTGGAGCAGGGGGCGGAGACCCAGTACTTC
TRBV7-2	TRBJ2-5	.	TRBD1	CASSSFRDRVGETQYF	TGTGCCAGCAGTTCTTTTCGGGACAGGGTTGGAGAGACCCAGTACTTC
TRBV6-5	TRBJ2-5	.	TRBD1	CASSYKGQGWQETQYF	TGTGCCAGCAGTTACAAGGGACAGGGGTGGCAAGAGACCCAGTACTTC
TRBV6-6	TRBJ1-4	.	TRBD1	CATRDRGLEKLFF	TGTGCCACCAGGGACAGGGGGCTTGAAAAACTGTTTTTT
TRBV9	TRBJ1-3	.	.	CASSVGESAGNTIYF	TGTGCCAGCAGCGTAGGGGAGTCGGCTGGAAACACCATATATTTT
TRBV6-1	TRBJ2-7	.	TRBD1	CASKPGQGSSYEQYF	TGTGCCAGCAAACCGGGACAGGGGAGCTCCTACGAGCAGTACTTC
TRBV28	TRBJ2-2	once	.	CASSPTGGRGGELFF	TGTGCCAGCAGCCCAACCGGGGGGCGCGGCGGGGAGCTGTTTTTT
TRBV5-4	TRBJ2-5	.	TRBD2	CASSSENLAGGSETQYF	TGTGCCAGCAGCTCCGAGAACCTAGCGGGCGGGTCAGAGACCCAGTACTTC
TRBV4-3	TRBJ1-2	.	.	CASSQESRGPYGYTF	TGCGCCAGCAGCCAAGAGAGCAGGGGACCCTATGGCTACACCTTC
TRBV28	TRBJ2-3	.	TRBD1	CASSLLPGTGNADTQYF	TGTGCCAGCAGCCTCCTTCCCGGGACAGGGAACGCAGATACGCAGTATTTT
TRBV30	TRBJ2-7	.	TRBD1	CAWRGQGKGEQYF	TGTGCCTGGAGGGGACAGGGGAAAGGCGAGCAGTACTTC
TRBV6-5	TRBJ2-2	.	.	CASSYSRQNTGELFF	TGTGCCAGCAGTTACTCGCGGCAGAACACCGGGGAGCTGTTTTTT
TRBV28	TRBJ2-6	once	.	CASSSNWNVLTF	TGTGCCAGCAGTTCCAACTGGAACGTCCTGACTTTC
TRBV30	TRBJ1-2	few	TRBD1	CALTPDRANYGYTF	TGTGCCCTTACCCCGGACAGGGCCAACTATGGCTACACCTTC